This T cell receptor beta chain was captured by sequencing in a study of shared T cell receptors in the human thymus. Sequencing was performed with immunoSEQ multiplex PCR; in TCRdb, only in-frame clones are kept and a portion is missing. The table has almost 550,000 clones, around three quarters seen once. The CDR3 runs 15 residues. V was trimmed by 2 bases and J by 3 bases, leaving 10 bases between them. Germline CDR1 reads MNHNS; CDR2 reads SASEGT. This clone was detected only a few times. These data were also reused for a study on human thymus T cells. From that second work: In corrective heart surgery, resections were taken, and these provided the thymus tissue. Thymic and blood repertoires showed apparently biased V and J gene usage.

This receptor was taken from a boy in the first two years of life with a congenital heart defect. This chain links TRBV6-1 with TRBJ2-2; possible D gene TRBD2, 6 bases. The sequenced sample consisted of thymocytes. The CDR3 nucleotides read TGTGCCAGCAGTGAACGGCCGGGGGACACCGGGGAGCTGTTTTTT. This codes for CASSERPGDTGELFF.